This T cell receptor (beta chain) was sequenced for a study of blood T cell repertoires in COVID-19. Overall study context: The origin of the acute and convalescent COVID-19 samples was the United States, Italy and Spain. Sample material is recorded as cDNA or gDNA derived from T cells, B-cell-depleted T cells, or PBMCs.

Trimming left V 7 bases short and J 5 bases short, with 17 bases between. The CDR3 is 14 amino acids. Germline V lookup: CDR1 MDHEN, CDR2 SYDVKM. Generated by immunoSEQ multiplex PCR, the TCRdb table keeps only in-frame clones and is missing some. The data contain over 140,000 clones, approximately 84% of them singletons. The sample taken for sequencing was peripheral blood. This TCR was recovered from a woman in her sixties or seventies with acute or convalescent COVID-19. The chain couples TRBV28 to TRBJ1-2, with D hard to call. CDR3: CASNKDRGWYGYTF. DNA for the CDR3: TGTGCCAGCAACAAAGATCGGGGTTGGTATGGCTACACCTTC.